The clone carrying this T cell receptor beta chain is a singleton in its sample. The data stem from a study of blood T cell repertoires in COVID-19. Study context: PBMCs, B-cell-depleted T cells, or T cells provided the cDNA or gDNA that made up the material.

Clones were read by immunoSEQ multiplex PCR, and TCRdb kept only the in-frame ones, dropping some. The sample includes 35,000 to 45,000 clones, around nine tenths seen only once; the top ten take roughly an eighth. Germline V CDR1 and CDR2: SGHTA, FQGNSA. Trimming cost V 5 bases and J 7 bases, with 14 bases left between them. CDR3 size: 14 residues. This chain uses TRBV7-2 with TRBJ1-4; TRBD1 might be the D (6 bases). This clonotype was obtained from a human donor in a cohort sampled during active COVID-19. Sequenced material: peripheral blood. This chain's CDR3 is CASSQKQGGEKLFF. For the CDR3, the DNA is TGTGCCAGCAGCCAAAAACAGGGTGGTGAAAAACTGTTTTTT.